The entry that follows covers one TCR beta chain sequence. Its specificity is unknown. These data originate in a study of T cell clonotyping in hematopoietic cell transplantation. Study background: Cytoreduction preceded collection of pretransplant recipient samples. Study-level results: Higher Inverse Simpson Index values in graft donor and pretransplant recipient predicted broader posttransplant TCR diversity. After transplant, recipient diversity fell while pathologically expanded clonotypes grew through day 180.

Specified time point: recipient sample about 28 days before transplant, after cytoreduction. Germline CDR1 MNHEY, CDR2 SVGAGI. This CDR3 has 11 residues. Trimming shortened V by 5 bases and J by 7 bases, and 9 bases separated the two germline ends. Libraries were prepared by immunoSEQ multiplex PCR; TCRdb keeps only in-frame clonotypes and omits some of them. The sample has approximately 28,000 clones; 84% are singletons. The TCR sequence derives from a woman in her sixties with acute myeloid leukemia. Some clones in this sample may be carry-over from other donors' samples. Sequencing used peripheral blood mononuclear cells, obtained before stem cell transplant. This sequence joins TRBV6-5 and TRBJ2-7; TRBD2 might be the D (5 bases). The CDR3 sequence: CASSTREEQYF. DNA for the CDR3: TGTGCCAGCAGTACTCGGGAAGAGCAGTACTTC.